These T cell receptor beta chains were read from a single sample in a study of patients and donors after allogeneic stem cell transplantation. TCRdb re-analysed the RT-PCR reads in MiXCR, keeping a single row per CDR3 protein. The table shows some 880,000 distinct CDR3 sequences, with about 20% occurring only once. Sequenced input: blood, either unsorted or a sorted T cell fraction (not recorded which). The receptors originated from a human donor who was either an allogeneic HSCT recipient or a stem cell or donor lymphocyte infusion donor (not recorded which). It is not recorded whose cells these are; they may come from a transplant donor. CDR3s include the opening cysteine and the closing phenylalanine or tryptophan. The D gene is left open where the match is weak. For some rows the clone size is stated as once, few or many, or as a class when expanded; others skip it.

.,TRBV6-5,.,TRBJ2-5,CASIWGETQYF,TGTGCCAGCATATGGGGAGAGACCCAGTACTTC
.,TRBV3-1,few,TRBJ2-5,CASSQDWSGETQYF,TGTGCCAGCAGCCAAGATTGGAGTGGGGAGACCCAGTACTTC
TRBD1,TRBV7-9,once,TRBJ1-1,CASSLTWTGVLNTEAFF,TGTGCCAGCAGCTTAACGTGGACAGGCGTGTTGAACACTGAAGCTTTCTTT
.,TRBV7-2,few,TRBJ2-2,CASSPPPGGGTGELFF,TGTGCCAGCAGCCCCCCACCCGGGGGAGGCACCGGGGAGCTGTTTTTT
.,TRBV19,.,TRBJ2-1,CASSINRVTYNEQFF,TGTGCCAGTAGTATAAACAGGGTCACCTACAATGAGCAGTTCTTC
.,TRBV7-2,.,TRBJ2-1,CASSRSGHNEQFF,TGTGCCAGCAGCCGTTCCGGGCACAATGAGCAGTTCTTC
TRBD2,TRBV10-3,once,TRBJ2-5,CAIREEEAQYF,TGTGCCATCCGGGAGGAAGAGGCCCAGTACTTC
TRBD1,TRBV4-3,once,TRBJ1-2,CASSQLDRGEGYTF,TGCGCCAGCAGCCAACTGGACAGGGGGGAGGGCTACACCTTC
.,TRBV24-1,.,TRBJ2-2,CATSDLQTGELFF,TGTGCCACCAGTGATTTGCAGACCGGGGAGCTGTTTTTT
TRBD2,TRBV5-1,.,TRBJ2-7,CASSPSGGLAGDSYEQYF,TGCGCCAGCAGCCCCTCCGGGGGACTAGCGGGAGATTCCTACGAGCAGTACTTC
TRBD2,TRBV6-2/TRBV6-3,.,TRBJ2-1,CASTQEAGGSNEQFF,TGTGCCAGCACCCAAGAGGCGGGAGGGTCCAATGAGCAGTTCTTC
.,TRBV20-1,.,TRBJ2-1,CSARDWEARKEVYNEQFF,TGCAGTGCTAGAGATTGGGAGGCCCGTAAAGAAGTCTACAATGAGCAGTTCTTC
.,TRBV27,few,TRBJ2-7,CASSRTEPAYEQYF,TGTGCCAGCAGTCGGACAGAACCTGCCTACGAGCAGTACTTC
.,TRBV7-8,few,TRBJ2-7,CASSPPLGGREQYF,TGTGCCAGCAGCCCGCCGTTGGGCGGAAGGGAGCAGTACTTC
.,TRBV5-1,few,TRBJ1-2,CASSLEGSGNGYTF,TGCGCCAGCAGCTTGGAGGGTTCCGGCAATGGCTACACCTTC